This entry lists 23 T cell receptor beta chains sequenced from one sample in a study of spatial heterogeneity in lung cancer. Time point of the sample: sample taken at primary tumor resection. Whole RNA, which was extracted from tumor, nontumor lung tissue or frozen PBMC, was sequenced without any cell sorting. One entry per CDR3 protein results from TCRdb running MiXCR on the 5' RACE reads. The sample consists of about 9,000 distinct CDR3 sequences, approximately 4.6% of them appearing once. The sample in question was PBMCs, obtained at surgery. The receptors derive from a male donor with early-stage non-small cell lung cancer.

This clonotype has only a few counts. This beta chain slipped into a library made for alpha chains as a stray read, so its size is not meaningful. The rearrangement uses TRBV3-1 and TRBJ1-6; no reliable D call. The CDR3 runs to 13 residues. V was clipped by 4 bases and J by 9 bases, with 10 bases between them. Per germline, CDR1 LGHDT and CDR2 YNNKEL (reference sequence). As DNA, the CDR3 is TGTGCCAGCAGCCCAGACCGGAGTTCACCCCTCCACTTT. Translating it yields CASSPDRSSPLHF.

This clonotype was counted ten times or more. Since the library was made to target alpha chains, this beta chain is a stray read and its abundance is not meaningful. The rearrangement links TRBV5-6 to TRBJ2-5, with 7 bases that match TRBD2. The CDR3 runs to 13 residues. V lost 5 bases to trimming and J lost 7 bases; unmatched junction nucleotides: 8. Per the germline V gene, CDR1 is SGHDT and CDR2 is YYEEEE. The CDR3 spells CASRAGTMVTQYF. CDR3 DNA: TGTGCCAGCAGAGCGGGGACCATGGTGACCCAGTACTTC.

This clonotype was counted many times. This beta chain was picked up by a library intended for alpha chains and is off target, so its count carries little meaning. The CDR3 is CASSTRTGGVAKNIQYF. In DNA form, the CDR3 reads TGTGCCAGCAGCACCCGGACGGGGGGGGTAGCCAAAAACATTCAGTACTTC. The gene calls are TRBV11-2 and TRBJ2-4, with 8 bases lining up with TRBD2. The CDR3 covers 17 residues. Germline lookup yields CDR1 SGHAT and CDR2 FQNNGV. V lost 5 bases and J lost 0; bases outside the gene matches: 9.

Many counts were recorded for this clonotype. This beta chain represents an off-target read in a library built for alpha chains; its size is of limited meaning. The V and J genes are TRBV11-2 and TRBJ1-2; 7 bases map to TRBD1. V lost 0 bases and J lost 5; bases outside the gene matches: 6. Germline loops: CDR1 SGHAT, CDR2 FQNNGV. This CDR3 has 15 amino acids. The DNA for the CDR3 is TGTGCCAGCAGCTTAGATGTGGGACAGCAATATGGCTACACCTTC. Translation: CASSLDVGQQYGYTF.

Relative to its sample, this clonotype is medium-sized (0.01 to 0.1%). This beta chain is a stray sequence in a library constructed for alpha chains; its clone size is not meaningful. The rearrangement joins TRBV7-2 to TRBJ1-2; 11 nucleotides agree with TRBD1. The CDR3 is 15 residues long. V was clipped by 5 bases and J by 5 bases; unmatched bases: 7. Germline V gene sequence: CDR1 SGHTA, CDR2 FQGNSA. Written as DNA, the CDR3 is TGTGCCAGCAGCATCCGGGACAGGGGGAGTTATGGCTACACCTTC. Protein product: CASSIRDRGSYGYTF.

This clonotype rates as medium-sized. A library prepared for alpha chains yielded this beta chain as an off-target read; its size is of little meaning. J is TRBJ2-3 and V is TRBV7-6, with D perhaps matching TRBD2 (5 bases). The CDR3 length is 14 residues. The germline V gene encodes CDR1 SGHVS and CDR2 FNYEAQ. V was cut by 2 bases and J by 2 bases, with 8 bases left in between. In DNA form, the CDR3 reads TGTGCCAGCAGCTTATGGGAGACCACAGATACGCAGTATTTT. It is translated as CASSLWETTDTQYF.

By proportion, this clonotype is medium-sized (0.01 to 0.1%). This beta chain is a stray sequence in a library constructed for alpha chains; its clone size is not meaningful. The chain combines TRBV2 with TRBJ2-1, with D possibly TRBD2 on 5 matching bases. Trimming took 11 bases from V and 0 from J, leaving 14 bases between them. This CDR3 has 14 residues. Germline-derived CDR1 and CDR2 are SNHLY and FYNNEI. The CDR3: CAGRALSSYNEQFF. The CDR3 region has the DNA TGTGCCGGGCGGGCTTTGAGCTCCTACAATGAGCAGTTCTTC.

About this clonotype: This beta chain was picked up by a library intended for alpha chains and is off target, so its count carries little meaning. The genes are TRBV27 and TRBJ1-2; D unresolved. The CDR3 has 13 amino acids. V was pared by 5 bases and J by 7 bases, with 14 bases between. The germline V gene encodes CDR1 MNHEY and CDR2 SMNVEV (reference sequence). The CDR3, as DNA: TGTGCCAGCAGTCGCCGGGAGGGCAGTGGCTACACCTTC. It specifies CASSRREGSGYTF.

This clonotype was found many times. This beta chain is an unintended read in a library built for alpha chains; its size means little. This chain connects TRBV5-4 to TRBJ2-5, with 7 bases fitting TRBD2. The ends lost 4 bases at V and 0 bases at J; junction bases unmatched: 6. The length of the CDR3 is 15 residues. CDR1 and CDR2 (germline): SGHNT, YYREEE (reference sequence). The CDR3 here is CASSELATNQETQYF. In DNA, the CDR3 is TGTGCCAGCAGCGAACTAGCGACTAACCAAGAGACCCAGTACTTC.

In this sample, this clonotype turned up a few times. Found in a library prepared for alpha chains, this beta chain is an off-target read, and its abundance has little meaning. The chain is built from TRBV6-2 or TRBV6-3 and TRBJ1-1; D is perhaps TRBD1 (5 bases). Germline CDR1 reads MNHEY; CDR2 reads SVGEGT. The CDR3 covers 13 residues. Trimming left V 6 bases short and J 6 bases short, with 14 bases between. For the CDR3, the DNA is TGTGCCAGCAGCCCTAACTTGGGGGCTGAAGCTTTCTTT. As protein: CASSPNLGAEAFF.

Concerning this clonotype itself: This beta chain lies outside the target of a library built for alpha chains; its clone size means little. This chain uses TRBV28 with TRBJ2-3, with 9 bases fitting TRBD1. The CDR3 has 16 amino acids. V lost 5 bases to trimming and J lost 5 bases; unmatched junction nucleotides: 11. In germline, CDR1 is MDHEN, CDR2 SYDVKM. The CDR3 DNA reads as TGTGCCAGCAGTCCCACGTGGGACAGGGCGGGAGATACGCAGTATTTT. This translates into CASSPTWDRAGDTQYF.

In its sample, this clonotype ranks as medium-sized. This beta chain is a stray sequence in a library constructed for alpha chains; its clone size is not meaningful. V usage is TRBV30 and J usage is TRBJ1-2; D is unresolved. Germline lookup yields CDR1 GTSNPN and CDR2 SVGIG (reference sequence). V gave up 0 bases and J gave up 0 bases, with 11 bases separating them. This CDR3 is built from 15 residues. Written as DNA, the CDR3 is TGTGCCTGGAGTGTACGCAGATACACTAACTATGGCTACACCTTC. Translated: CAWSVRRYTNYGYTF. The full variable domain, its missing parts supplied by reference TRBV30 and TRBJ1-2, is SQTIHQWPATLVQPVGSPLSLECTVEGTSNPNLYWYRQAAGRGLQLLFYSVGIGQISSEVPQNLSASRPQDRQFILSSKKLLLSDSGFYLCAWSVRRYTNYGYTFGSGTRLTVV.

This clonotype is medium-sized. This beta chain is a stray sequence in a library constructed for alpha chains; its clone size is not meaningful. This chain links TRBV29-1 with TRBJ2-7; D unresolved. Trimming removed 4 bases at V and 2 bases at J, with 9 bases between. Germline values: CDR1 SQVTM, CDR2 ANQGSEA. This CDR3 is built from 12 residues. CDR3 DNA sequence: TGCAGCGTTGTGGACGGAACCTACGAGCAGTACTTC. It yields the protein CSVVDGTYEQYF.

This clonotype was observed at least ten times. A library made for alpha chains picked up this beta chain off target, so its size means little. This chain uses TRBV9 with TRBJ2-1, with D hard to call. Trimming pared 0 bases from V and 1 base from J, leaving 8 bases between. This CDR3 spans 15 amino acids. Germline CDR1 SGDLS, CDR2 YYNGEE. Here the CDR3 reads CASSVGSPSYNEQFF. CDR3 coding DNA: TGTGCCAGCAGCGTAGGTTCCCCGTCCTACAATGAGCAGTTCTTC.

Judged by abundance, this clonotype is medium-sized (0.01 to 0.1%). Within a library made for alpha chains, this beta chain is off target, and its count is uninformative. This chain's CDR3 is CASSADSYSNQPQHF. CDR3 DNA: TGTGCCAGCAGCGCAGACAGCTATAGCAATCAGCCCCAGCATTTT. V gene TRBV7-8 combines with J gene TRBJ1-5; maybe TRBD1 (5 bases). V gave up 5 bases and J gave up 0 bases, with 11 bases separating them. Germline CDR1 is SGHVS and CDR2 is FQNEAQ. This CDR3 spans 15 amino acids.

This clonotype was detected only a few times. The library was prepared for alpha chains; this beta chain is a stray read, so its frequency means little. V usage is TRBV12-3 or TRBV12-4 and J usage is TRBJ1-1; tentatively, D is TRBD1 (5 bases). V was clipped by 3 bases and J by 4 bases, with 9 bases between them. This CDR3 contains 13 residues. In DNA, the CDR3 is TGTGCCAGCAGTTTTGGGGGTTTCACTGAAGCTTTCTTT. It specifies CASSFGGFTEAFF.

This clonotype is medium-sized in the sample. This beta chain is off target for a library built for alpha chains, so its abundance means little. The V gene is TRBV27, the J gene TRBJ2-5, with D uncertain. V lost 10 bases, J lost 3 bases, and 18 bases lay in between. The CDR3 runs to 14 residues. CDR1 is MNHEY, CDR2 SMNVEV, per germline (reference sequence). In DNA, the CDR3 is TGTGCCACCCGCGTGGGCTTTGAGAAAGAGACCCAGTACTTC. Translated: CATRVGFEKETQYF.

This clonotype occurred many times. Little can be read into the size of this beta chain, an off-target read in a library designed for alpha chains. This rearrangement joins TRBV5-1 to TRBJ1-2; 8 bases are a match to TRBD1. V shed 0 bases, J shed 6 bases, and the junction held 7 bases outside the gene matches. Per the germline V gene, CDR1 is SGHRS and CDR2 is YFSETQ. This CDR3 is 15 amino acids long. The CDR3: CASSLVGTGGDGYTF. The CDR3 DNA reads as TGCGCCAGCAGCTTGGTGGGGACAGGAGGAGATGGCTACACCTTC.

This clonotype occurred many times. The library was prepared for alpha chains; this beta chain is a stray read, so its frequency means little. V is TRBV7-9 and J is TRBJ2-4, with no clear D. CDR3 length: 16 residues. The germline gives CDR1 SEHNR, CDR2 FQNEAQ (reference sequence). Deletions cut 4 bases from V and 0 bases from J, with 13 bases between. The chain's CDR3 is CASSSNRRTAKNIQYF. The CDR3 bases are TGTGCCAGCAGCTCCAACCGGCGGACAGCCAAAAACATTCAGTACTTC.

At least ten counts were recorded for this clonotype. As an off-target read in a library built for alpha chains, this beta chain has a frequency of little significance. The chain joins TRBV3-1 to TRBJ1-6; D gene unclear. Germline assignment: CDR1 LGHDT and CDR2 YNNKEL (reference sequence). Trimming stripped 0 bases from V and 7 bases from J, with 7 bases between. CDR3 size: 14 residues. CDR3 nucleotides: TGTGCCAGCAGCCAAGACGGTAGCAATTCACCCCTCCACTTT. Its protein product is CASSQDGSNSPLHF.

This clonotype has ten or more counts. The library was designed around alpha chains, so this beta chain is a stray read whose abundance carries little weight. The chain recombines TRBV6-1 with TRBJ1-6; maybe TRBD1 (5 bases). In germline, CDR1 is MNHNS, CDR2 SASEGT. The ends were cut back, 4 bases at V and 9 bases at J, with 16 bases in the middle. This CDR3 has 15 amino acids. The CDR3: CASSGYGHRSSPLHF. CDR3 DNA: TGTGCCAGCAGTGGGTACGGGCACAGGTCTTCACCCCTCCACTTT.

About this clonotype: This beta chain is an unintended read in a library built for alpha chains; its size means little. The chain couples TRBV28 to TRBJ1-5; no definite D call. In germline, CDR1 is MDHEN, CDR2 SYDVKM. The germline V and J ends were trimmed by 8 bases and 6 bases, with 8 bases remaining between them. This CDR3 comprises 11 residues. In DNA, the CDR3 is TGTGCCAGCGGCTCGATTCAGCCCCAGCATTTT. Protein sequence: CASGSIQPQHF.

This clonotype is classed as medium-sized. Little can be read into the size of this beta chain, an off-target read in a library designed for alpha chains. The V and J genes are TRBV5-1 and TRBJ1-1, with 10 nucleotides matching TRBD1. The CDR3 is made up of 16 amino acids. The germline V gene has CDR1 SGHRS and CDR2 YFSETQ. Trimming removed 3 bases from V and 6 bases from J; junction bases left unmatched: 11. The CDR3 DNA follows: TGCGCCAGCAGCTCGTCTTCCGGGACAGGGGCTGCTGAAGCTTTCTTT. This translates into CASSSSSGTGAAEAFF. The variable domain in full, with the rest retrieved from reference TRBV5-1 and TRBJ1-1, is KAGVTQTPRYLIKTRGQQVTLSCSPISGHRSVSWYQQTPGQGLQFLFEYFSETQRNKGNFPGRFSGRQFSNSRSEMNVSTLELGDSALYLCASSSSSGTGAAEAFFGQGTRLTVV.